This T cell receptor beta chain originates from a study of T cell changes during pregnancy in multiple sclerosis. The germline V gene has CDR1 SGHTA and CDR2 FQGTGA. The CDR3 is 12 residues long. V lost 5 bases, J lost 15 bases, and 7 bases stayed unmatched. Repertoires were generated with immunoSEQ multiplex PCR, while TCRdb's copy carries only in-frame clones and drops some. Found here are about 20,000 clones, roughly 90% of them singletons; the top ten hold approximately 0.68%. The rearrangement joins TRBV7-3 to TRBJ2-2; the match to TRBD1 covers 9 bases. Sequenced material: CD4+ T cells from peripheral blood mononuclear cells, taken after pregnancy. This TCR was recovered from a female donor in good health, enrolled as a control in a pregnancy study. The CDR3 nucleotides are TGTGCCAGCAGCCGCCAGACAGGGGGGTTGTTTTTT. It specifies CASSRQTGGLFF.